This T cell receptor beta chain stems from a study of blood T cell repertoires in COVID-19. Study background: In each case, the material was cDNA or gDNA derived from T cells, B-cell-depleted T cells, or PBMCs.

V dropped 2 bases and J dropped 3 bases, with 11 bases sitting between them. The CDR3 has 13 amino acids. The germline V gene encodes CDR1 SQVTM and CDR2 ANQGSEA. Authors' processing steps: Nucleated cell number was recorded as an estimate derived from reference gene primer amplification. Assay: immunoSEQ multiplex PCR; the TCRdb copy retains only in-frame clones and omits some. V and J calls and clone size are copied from that table; D and trimming were computed from the DNA. The sample has 270,000 or so clones, approximately 87% seen once; the top ten hold roughly 12%. This receptor was identified in a woman aged 25 to 39 with COVID-19, enrolled during active disease. Input material: peripheral blood. V and J are TRBV29-1 and TRBJ2-7; maybe TRBD2 (6 bases). The CDR3 loop is CSVEWGLHYEQYF. The CDR3 bases are TGCAGCGTTGAATGGGGACTCCACTACGAGCAGTACTTC.